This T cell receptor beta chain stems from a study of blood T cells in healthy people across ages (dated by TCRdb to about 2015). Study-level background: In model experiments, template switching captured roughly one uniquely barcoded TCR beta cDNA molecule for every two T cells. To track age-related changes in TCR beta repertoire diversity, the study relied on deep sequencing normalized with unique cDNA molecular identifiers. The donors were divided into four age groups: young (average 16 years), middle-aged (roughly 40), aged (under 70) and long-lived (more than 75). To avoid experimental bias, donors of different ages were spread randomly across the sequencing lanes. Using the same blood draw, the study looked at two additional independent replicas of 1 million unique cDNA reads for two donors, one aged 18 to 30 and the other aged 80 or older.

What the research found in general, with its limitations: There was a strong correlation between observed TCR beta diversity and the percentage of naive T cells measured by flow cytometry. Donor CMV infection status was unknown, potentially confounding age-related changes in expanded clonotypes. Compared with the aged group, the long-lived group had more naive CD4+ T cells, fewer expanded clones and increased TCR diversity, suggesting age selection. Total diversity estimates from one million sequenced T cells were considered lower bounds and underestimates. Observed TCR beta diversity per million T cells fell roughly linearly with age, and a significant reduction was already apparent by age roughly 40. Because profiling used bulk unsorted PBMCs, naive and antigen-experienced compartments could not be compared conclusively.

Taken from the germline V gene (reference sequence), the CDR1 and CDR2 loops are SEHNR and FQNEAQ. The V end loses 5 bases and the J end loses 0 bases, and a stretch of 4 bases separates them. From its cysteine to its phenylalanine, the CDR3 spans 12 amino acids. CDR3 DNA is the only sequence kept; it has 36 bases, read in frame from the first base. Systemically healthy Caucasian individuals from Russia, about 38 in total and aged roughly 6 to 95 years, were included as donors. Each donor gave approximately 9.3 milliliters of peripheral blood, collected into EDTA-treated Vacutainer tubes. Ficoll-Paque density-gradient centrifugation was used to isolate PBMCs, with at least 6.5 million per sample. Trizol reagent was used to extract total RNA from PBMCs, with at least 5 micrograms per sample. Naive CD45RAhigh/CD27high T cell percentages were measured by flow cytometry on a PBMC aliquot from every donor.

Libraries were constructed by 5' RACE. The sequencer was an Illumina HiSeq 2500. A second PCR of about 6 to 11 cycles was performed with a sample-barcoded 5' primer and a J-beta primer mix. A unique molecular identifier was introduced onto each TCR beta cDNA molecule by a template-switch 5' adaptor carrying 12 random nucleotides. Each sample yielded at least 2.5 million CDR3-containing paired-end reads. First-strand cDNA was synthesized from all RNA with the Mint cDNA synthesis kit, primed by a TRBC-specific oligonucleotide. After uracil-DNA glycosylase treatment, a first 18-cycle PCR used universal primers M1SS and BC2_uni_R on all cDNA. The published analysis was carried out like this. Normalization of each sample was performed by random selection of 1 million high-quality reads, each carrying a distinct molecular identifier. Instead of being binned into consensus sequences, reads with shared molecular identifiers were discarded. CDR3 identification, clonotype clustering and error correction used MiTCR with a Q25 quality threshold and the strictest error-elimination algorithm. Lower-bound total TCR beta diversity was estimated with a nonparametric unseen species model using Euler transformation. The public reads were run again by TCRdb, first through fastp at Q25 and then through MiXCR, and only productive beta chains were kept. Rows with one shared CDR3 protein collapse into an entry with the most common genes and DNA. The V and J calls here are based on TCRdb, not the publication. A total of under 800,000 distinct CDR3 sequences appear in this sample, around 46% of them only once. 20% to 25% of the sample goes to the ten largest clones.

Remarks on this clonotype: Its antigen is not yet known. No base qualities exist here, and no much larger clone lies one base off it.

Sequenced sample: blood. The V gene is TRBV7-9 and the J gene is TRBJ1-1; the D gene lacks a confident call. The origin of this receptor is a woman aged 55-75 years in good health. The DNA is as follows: TGTGCCAGCAGCCCTTTGAACACTGAAGCTTTCTTT. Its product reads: CASSPLNTEAFF.